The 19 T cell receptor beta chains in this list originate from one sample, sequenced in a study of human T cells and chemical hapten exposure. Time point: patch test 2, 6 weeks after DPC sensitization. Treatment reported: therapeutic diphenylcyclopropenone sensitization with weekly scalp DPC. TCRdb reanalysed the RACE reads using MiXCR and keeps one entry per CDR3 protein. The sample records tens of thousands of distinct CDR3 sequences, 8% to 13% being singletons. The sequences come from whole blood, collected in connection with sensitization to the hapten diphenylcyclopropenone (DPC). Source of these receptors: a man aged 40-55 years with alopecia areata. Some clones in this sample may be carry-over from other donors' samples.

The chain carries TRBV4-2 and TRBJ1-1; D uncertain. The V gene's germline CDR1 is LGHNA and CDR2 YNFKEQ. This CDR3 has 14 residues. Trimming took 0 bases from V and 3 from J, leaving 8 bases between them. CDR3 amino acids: CASSQDNWDTEAFF. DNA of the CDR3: TGTGCCAGCAGCCAAGATAACTGGGACACTGAAGCTTTCTTT.

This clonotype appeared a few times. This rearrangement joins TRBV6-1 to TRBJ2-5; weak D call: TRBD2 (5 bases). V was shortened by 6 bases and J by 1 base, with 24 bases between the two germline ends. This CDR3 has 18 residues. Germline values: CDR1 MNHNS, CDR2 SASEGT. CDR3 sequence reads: CASRKGSSPIRFQETQYF. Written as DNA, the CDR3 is TGTGCCAGCAGAAAAGGGTCTAGCCCGATACGTTTCCAAGAGACCCAGTACTTC.

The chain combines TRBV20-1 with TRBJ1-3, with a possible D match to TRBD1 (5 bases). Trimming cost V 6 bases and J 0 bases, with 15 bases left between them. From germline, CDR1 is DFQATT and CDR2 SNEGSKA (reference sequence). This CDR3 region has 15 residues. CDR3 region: CSAPRGRSSGNTIYF. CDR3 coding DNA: TGCAGTGCCCCTCGGGGCAGGAGCTCTGGAAACACCATATATTTT.

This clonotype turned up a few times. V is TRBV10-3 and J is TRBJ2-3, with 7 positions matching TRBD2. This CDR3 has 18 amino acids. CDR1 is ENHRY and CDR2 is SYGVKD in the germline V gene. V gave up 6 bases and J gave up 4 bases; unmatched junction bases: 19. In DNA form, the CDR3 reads TGTGCCATCAGCCCCGTCCCCGGGACTAATCGTAGATCAGATACGCAGTATTTT. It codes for CAISPVPGTNRRSDTQYF.

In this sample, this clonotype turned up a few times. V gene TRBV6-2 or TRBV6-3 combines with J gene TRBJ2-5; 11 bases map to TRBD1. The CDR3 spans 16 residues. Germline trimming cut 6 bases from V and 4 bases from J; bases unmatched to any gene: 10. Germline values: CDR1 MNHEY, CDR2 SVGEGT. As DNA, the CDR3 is TGTGCCAGCAGCTCCGGGTCGGACAGGGGGCGAGAGACCCAGTACTTC. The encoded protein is CASSSGSDRGRETQYF.

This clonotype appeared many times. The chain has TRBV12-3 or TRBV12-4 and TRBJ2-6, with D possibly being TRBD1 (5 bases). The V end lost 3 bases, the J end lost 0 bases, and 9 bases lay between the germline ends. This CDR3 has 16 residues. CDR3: CASSFQGSSGANVLTF. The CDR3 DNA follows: TGTGCCAGCAGTTTTCAGGGTTCCTCTGGGGCCAACGTCCTGACTTTC.

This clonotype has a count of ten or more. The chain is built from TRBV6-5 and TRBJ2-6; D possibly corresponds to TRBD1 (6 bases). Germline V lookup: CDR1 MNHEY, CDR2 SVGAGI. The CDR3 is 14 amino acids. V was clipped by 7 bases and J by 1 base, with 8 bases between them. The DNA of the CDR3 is TGTGCCAGCATAGACAGGTCTGGGGCCAACGTCCTGACTTTC. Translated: CASIDRSGANVLTF.

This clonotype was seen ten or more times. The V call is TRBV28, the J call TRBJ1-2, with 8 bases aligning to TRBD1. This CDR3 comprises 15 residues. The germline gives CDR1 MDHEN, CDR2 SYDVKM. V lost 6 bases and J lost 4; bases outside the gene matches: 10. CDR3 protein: CASSSSDRGGYGYTF. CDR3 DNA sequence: TGTGCCAGCAGCTCCTCTGACAGGGGCGGCTATGGCTACACCTTC.

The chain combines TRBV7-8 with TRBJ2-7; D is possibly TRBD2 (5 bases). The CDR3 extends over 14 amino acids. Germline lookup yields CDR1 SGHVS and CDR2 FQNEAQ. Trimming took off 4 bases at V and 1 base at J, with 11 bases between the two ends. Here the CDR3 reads CASSSSRGSYEQYF. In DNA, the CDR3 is TGTGCCAGCAGCTCGTCCCGGGGTTCCTACGAGCAGTACTTC.

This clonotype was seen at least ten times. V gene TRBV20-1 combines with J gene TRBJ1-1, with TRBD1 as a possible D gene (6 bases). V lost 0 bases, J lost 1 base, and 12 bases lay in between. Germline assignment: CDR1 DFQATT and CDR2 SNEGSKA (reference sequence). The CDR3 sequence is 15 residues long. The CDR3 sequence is CSARDLGRGNTEAFF. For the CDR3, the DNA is TGCAGTGCTAGAGATCTGGGCAGGGGGAACACTGAAGCTTTCTTT.

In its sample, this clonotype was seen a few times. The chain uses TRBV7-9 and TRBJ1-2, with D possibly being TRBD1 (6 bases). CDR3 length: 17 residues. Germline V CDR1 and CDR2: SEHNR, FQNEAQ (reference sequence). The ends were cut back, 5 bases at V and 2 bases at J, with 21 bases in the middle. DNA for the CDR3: TGTGCCAGCAGCCAGACACCGGGACACCTGAAAAACTATGGCTACACCTTC. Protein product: CASSQTPGHLKNYGYTF.

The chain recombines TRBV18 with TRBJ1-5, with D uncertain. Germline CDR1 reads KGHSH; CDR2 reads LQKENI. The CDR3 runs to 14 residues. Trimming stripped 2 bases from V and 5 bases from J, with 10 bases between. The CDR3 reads CASSPGFRDQPQHF. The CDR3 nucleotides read TGTGCCAGCTCACCAGGGTTTCGCGATCAGCCCCAGCATTTT.

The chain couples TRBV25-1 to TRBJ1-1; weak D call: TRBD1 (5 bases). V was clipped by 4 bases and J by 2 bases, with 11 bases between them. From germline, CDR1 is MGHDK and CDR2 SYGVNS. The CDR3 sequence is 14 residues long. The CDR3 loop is CASSVGRGNTEAFF. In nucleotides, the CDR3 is TGTGCCAGCAGTGTTGGGAGGGGCAACACTGAAGCTTTCTTT.

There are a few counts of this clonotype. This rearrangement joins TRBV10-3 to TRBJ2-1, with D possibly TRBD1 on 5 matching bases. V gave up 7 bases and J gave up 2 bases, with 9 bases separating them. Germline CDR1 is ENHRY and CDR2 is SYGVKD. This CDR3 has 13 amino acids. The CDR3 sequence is CAITTDPYNEQFF. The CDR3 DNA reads TGTGCCATCACGACAGATCCCTACAATGAGCAGTTCTTC.

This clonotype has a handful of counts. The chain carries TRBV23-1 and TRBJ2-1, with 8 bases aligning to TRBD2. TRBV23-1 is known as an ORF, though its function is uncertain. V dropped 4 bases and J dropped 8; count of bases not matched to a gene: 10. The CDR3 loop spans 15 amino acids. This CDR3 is CASSPSGLVLDEQFF. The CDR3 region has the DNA TGCGCCAGCAGTCCATCGGGACTAGTTCTCGATGAGCAGTTCTTC.

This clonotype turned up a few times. CDR3 sequence (DNA): TGTGCCAGCAGCTTAGCGTCCGGGACGAACACCGGGGAGCTGTTTTTT. Its protein product is CASSLASGTNTGELFF. The chain uses TRBV7-8 and TRBJ2-2; possible D gene TRBD2, 5 bases. Looked up from germline, CDR1 is SGHVS and CDR2 is FQNEAQ. Trimming cost V 0 bases and J 0 bases, with 8 bases left between them. The CDR3 spans 16 residues.

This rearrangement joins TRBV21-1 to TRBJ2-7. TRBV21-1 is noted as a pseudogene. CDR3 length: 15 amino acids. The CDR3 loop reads CASRNRPYQDYKQYV. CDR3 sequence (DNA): TGTGCCAGCAGAAACCGGCCGTACCAGGATTACAAGCAGTACGTC.

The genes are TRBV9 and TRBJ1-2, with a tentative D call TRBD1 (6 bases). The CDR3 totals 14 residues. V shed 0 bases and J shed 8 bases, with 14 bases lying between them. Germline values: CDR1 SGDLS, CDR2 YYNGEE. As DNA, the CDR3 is TGTGCCAGCAGCGTAGCAGGGGCCGGGCTCGGCTACACCTTC. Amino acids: CASSVAGAGLGYTF.

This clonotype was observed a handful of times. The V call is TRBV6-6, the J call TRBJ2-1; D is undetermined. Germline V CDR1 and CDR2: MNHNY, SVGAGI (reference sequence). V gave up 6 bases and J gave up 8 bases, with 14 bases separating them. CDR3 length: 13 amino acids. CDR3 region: CASSPPSADEQFF. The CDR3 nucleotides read TGTGCCAGCAGCCCCCCCAGCGCCGATGAGCAGTTCTTC.